This TCR beta chain was profiled in a study of T-cell memory formation after mild COVID-19. Germline V gives CDR1 LGHDT, CDR2 YNNKEL (reference sequence). The CDR3 extends over 13 amino acids. V was cut by 4 bases and J by 9 bases, with 14 bases left in between. TCRdb reprocessed the 5' RACE reads with MiXCR, giving one entry per CDR3 protein. The table has 250,000 or so distinct CDR3 sequences, 18% seen once; the top ten hold more than 20%. This chain links TRBV3-1 with TRBJ2-3; D remains unclear. This receptor was taken from a man aged 18 to 35 who had mild COVID-19 (a few samples of this study predate the infection). Cell type and time point are not known. Sequenced sample: PBMCs or a T cell subset sorted from them (not recorded which). The CDR3 protein is CASSPYETGTQYF. The CDR3 DNA is TGTGCCAGCAGCCCATACGAGACCGGGACGCAGTATTTT.